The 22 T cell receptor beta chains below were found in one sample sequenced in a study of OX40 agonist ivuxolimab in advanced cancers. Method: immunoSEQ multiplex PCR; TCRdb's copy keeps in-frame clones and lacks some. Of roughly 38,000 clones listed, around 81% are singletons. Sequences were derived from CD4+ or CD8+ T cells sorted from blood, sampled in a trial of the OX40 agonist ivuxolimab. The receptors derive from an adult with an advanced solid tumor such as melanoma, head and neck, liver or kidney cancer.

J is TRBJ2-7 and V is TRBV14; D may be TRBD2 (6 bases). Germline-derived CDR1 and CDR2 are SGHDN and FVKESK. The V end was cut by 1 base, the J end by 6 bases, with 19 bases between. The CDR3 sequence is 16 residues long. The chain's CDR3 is CASSQGWDGGSIEQYF. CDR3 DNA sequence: TGTGCCAGCAGCCAAGGGTGGGATGGGGGGTCTATCGAGCAGTACTTC.

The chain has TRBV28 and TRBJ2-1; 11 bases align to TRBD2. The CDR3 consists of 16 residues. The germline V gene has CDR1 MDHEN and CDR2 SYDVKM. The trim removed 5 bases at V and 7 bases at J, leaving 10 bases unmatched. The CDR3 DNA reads TGTGCCAGCAGTAGCCCCGGGACTAGCGGTGGTAATGAGCAGTTCTTC. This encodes CASSSPGTSGGNEQFF. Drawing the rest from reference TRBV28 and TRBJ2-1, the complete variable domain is DVKVTQSSRYLVKRTGEKVFLECVQDMDHENMFWYRQDPGLGLRLIYFSYDVKMKEKGDIPEGYSVSREKKERFSLILESASTNQTSMYLCASSSPGTSGGNEQFFGPGTRLTVL.

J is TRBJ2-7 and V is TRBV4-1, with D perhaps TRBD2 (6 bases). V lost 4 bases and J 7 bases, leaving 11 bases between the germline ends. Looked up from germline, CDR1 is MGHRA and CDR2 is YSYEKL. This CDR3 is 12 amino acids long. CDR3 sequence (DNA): TGCGCCAGCAGCCCCCTCGGAGGGGAGCAGTACTTC. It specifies CASSPLGGEQYF.

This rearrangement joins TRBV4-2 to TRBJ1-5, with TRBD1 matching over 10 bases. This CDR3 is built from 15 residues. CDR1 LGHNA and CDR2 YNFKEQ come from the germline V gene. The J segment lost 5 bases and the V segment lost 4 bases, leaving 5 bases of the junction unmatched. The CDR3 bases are TGTGCCAGCAGCCCCGGGACAGGGGAAGATCAGCCCCAGCATTTT. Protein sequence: CASSPGTGEDQPQHF.

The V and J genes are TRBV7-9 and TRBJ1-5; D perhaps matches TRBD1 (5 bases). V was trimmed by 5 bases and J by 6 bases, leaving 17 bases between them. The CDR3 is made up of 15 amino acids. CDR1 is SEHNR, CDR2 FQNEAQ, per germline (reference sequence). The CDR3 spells CASSHAGQGGQPQHF. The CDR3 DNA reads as TGTGCCAGCAGCCATGCGGGGCAGGGCGGTCAGCCCCAGCATTTT.

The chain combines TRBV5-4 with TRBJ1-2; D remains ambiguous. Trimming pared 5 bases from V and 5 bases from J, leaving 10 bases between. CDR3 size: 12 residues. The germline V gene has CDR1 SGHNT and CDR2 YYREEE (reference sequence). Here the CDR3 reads CASRANAYGYTF. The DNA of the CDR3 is TGTGCCAGCAGAGCGAATGCGTATGGCTACACCTTC.

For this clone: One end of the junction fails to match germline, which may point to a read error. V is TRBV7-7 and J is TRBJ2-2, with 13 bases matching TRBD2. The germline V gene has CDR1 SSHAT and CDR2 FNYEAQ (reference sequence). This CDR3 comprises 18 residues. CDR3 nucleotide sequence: TGTGCTAGCAGCTCCGGACTAGCGGGAGCCGAAGTGACCGGGGAGCTGTTTTTT. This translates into CASSSGLAGAEVTGELFF.

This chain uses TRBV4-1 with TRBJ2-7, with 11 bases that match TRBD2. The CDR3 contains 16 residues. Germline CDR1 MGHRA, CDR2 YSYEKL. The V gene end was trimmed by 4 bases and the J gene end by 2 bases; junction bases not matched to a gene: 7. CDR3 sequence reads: CASSRALAGGTYEQYF. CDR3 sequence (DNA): TGCGCCAGCAGCCGAGCCCTAGCGGGAGGCACCTACGAGCAGTACTTC.

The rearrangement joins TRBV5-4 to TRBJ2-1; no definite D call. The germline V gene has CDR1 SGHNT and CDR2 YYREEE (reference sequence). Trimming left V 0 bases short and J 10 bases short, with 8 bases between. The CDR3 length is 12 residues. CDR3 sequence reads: CASSLGREEQFF. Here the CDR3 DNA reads TGTGCCAGCAGCTTGGGACGAGAGGAGCAGTTCTTC. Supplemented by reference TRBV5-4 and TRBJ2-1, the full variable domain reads ETGVTQSPTHLIKTRGQQVTLRCSSQSGHNTVSWYQQALGQGPQFIFQYYREEENGRGNFPPRFSGLQFPNYSSELNVNALELDDSALYLCASSLGREEQFFGPGTRLTVL.

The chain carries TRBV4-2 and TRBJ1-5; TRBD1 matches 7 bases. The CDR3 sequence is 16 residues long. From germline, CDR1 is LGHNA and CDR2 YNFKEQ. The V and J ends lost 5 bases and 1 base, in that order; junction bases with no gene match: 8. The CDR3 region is CASSLGGRGSNQPQHF. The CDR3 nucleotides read TGTGCCAGCAGCTTGGGGGGCAGGGGGAGCAATCAGCCCCAGCATTTT.

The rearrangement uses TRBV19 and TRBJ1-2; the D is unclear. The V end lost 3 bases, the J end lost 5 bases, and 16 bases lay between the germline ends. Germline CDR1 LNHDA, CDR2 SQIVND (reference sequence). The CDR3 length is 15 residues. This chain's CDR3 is CASSMGSGLRYGYTF. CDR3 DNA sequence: TGTGCCAGTAGTATGGGGTCAGGACTTAGGTATGGCTACACCTTC.

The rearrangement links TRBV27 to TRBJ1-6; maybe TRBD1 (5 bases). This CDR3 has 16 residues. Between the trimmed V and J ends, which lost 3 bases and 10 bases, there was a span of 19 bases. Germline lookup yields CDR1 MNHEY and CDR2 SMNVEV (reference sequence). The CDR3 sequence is CASSFRGWDRRSPLHF. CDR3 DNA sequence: TGTGCCAGCAGTTTTCGGGGGTGGGATAGGAGATCACCCCTCCACTTT.

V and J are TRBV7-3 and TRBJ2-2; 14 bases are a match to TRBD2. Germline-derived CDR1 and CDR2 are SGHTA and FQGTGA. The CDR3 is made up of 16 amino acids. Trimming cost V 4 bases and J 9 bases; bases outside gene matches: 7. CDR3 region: CASSSRLAGGPRELFF. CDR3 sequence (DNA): TGTGCCAGCAGCTCCAGACTAGCGGGAGGGCCCAGGGAGCTGTTTTTT.

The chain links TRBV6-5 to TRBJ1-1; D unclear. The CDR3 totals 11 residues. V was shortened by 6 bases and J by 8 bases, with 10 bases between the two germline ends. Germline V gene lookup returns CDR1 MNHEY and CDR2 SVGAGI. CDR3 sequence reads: CASSPAVEAFF. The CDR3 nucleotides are TGTGCCAGCAGCCCAGCAGTAGAAGCTTTCTTT.

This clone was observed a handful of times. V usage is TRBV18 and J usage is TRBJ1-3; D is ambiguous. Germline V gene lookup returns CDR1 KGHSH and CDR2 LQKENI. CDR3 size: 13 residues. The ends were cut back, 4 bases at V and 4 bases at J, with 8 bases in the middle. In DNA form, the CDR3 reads TGTGCCAGCTCACACGGAGACGGAAACACCATATATTTT. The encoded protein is CASSHGDGNTIYF.

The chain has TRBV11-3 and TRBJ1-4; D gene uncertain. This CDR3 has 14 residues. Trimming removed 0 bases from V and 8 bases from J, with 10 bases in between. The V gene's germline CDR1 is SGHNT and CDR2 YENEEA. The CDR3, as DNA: TGTGCCAGCAGCTTAGATGGCGGACCAGAAAAACTGTTTTTT. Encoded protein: CASSLDGGPEKLFF.

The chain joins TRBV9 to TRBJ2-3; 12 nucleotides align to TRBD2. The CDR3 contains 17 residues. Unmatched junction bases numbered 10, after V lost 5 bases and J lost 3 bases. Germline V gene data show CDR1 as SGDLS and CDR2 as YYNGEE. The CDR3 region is CASSRNPSGRGTDTQYF. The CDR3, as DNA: TGTGCCAGCAGTCGTAACCCTAGCGGGAGGGGGACAGATACGCAGTATTTT.

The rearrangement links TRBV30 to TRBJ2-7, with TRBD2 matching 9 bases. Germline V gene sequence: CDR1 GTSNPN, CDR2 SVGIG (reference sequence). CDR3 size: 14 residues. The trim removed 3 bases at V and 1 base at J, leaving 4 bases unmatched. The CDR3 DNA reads TGTGCCTGGAGCCCTAGCGGGAAATCCTACGAGCAGTACTTC. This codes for CAWSPSGKSYEQYF. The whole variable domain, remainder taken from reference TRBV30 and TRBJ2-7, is SQTIHQWPATLVQPVGSPLSLECTVEGTSNPNLYWYRQAAGRGLQLLFYSVGIGQISSEVPQNLSASRPQDRQFILSSKKLLLSDSGFYLCAWSPSGKSYEQYFGPGTRLTVT.

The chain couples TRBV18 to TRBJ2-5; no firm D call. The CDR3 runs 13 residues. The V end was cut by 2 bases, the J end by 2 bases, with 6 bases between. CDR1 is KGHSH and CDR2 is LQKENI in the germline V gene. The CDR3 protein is CASSPGQQETQYF. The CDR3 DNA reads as TGTGCCAGCTCACCAGGGCAGCAAGAGACCCAGTACTTC.

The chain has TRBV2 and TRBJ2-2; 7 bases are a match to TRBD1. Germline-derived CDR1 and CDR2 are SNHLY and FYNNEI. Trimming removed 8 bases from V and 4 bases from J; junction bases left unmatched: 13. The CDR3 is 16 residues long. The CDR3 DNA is TGTGCCAGCCTTCAGGACGCCGGGACAGCCACCGGGGAGCTGTTTTTT. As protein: CASLQDAGTATGELFF.

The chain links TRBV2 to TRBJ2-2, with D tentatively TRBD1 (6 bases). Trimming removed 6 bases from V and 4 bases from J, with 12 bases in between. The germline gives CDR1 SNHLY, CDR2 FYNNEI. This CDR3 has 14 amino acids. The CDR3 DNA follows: TGTGCCAGCAGGGGACCAGGGGTCACCGGGGAGCTGTTTTTT. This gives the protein CASRGPGVTGELFF.

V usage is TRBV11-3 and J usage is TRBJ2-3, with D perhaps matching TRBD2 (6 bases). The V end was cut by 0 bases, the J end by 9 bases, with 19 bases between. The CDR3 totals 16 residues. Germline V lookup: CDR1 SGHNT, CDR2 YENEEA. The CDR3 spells CASSLDQGGPPSTQYF. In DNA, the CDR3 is TGTGCCAGCAGCTTAGATCAAGGAGGGCCGCCCAGCACGCAGTATTTT. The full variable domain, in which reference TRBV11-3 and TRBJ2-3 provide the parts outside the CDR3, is EAGVVQSPRYKIIEKKQPVAFWCNPISGHNTLYWYLQNLGQGPELLIRYENEEAVDDSQLPKDRFSAERLKGVDSTLKIQPAELGDSAVYLCASSLDQGGPPSTQYFGPGTRLTVL.